Listed here are 13 T cell receptor beta chains from one sample, sequenced in a study of tumor and adjacent non-tumor tissue in lung cancer. No cell sorting was done before RNA was extracted from the tissue. Three rounds of nested PCR, following a modified ARM-PCR protocol, produced the TCRbeta library. In TCRdb, the multiplex PCR reads were re-called with MiXCR into one record per CDR3 protein. Among approximately 79,000 distinct CDR3 sequences, over 60% were seen once, and the ten largest hold roughly 9%. The sequenced sample consisted of lung tumor tissue. The origin of the receptors is a woman between 40 and 50 years old with non-small cell lung cancer.

As regards this clonotype: Because the CDR3 is missing its conserved closing phenylalanine or tryptophan, this is likely a read error. V usage is TRBV11-3 and J usage is TRBJ2-3, with 8 bases lining up with TRBD1. This CDR3 is built from 16 residues. Germline loops: CDR1 SGHNT, CDR2 YENEEA. After removal of 7 bases from V and 5 bases from J, the junction contained 14 bases not matched to a gene. The CDR3, as DNA: TGTGCCAGCAACCTTCCAACAGGGGGAAGGATAGATACGCAGTATCTT. Translating gives CASNLPTGGRIDTQYL.

By share of the sample, this clonotype is medium-sized. CDR3 DNA: TGTGCCAGCACCTTTCTACTTGGGGACACTGAAGCTTTCTTT. This codes for CASTFLLGDTEAFF. V and J are TRBV11-3 and TRBJ1-1; D is unclear. The CDR3 spans 14 residues. Germline V lookup: CDR1 SGHNT, CDR2 YENEEA. Trimming removed 7 bases from V and 3 bases from J, with 15 bases in between.

The V call is TRBV4-2, the J call TRBJ2-7, with 8 bases identical to TRBD2. From germline, CDR1 is LGHNA and CDR2 YNFKEQ. The CDR3 is made up of 16 amino acids. The J segment lost 4 bases and the V segment lost 9 bases, leaving 17 bases of the junction unmatched. CDR3 sequence reads: CARIQEGRSGSYEQYF. The CDR3 nucleotides are TGTGCCAGGATCCAAGAGGGGCGGAGCGGGAGTTACGAGCAGTACTTC.

A remark on this clonotype: Given the absence of the conserved phenylalanine or tryptophan at the CDR3 end, a read error is likely. The CDR3 region has the DNA TGTGCCAGCAAGGGACAGGCTTGTGACGAGCAGTACTTA. It is translated as CASKGQACDEQYL. The chain is built from TRBV6-5 and TRBJ2-7; 8 bases agree with TRBD1. With V trimmed by 7 bases and J by 5 bases, 7 bases remained unmatched. Germline lookup yields CDR1 MNHEY and CDR2 SVGAGI. CDR3 length equals 13 residues.

The count of this clonotype is one. This chain connects TRBV20-1 to TRBJ1-3; D call uncertain. Looked up from germline, CDR1 is DFQATT and CDR2 is SNEGSKA (reference sequence). V was trimmed by 5 bases and J by 0 bases, leaving 11 bases between them. The CDR3 runs to 14 residues. The CDR3 DNA is TGCAGTGCTGGGGTTTCTACCTCTGGAAACACCATATATTTT. It codes for CSAGVSTSGNTIYF.

This clonotype showed up just once. The V gene is TRBV5-1, the J gene TRBJ2-2; 7 positions match TRBD1. Trimming removed 5 bases from V and 4 bases from J; junction bases left unmatched: 8. The CDR3 runs to 15 residues. In germline, CDR1 is SGHRS, CDR2 YFSETQ. This CDR3 reads CASSSGQRSTGELFF. The CDR3 DNA sequence: TGCGCCAGCAGTTCGGGACAGCGAAGCACCGGGGAGCTGTTTTTT.

The genes are TRBV29-1 and TRBJ1-1; D unclear. This CDR3 is built from 13 residues. Germline V gives CDR1 SQVTM, CDR2 ANQGSEA. V was clipped by 0 bases and J by 4 bases, with 9 bases between them. The CDR3 DNA reads TGCAGCGTTGAAGAGGAGTGGGGCACTGAAGCTTTCTTT. Residues: CSVEEEWGTEAFF.

A note on this clonotype: Its ends do not fully match the called genes, so a read error is possible. This sequence joins TRBV11-3 and TRBJ2-5, with D possibly called TRBD1 or TRBD2 (5 bases each). Germline CDR1 reads SGHNT; CDR2 reads YENEEA. The CDR3 sequence is 13 residues long. The CDR3 sequence is CASRLGTQEAQYF. CDR3 nucleotide sequence: TGTGCCAGCCGTCTGGGGACCCAAGAGGCCCAGTACTTC.

The chain employs TRBV5-8 and TRBJ2-7, with D unresolved. In germline, CDR1 is SGHTS, CDR2 YDEGEE. Trimming removed 5 bases from V and 5 bases from J, with 11 bases in between. The CDR3 runs 12 residues. The CDR3 region is CASSLDTHEQYF. The CDR3 bases are TGTGCCAGCAGTCTCGACACCCACGAGCAGTACTTC.

The genes are TRBV11-2 and TRBJ1-1; D perhaps matches TRBD1 (5 bases). CDR1 SGHAT and CDR2 FQNNGV come from the germline V gene. Trimming left V 2 bases short and J 3 bases short, with 13 bases between. CDR3 length equals 15 residues. The CDR3 DNA follows: TGTGCCAGCAGCTTATCCTCGGGGGGTGACACTGAAGCTTTCTTT. This encodes CASSLSSGGDTEAFF. The full variable domain, in which reference TRBV11-2 and TRBJ1-1 provide the parts outside the CDR3, is EAGVAQSPRYKIIEKRQSVAFWCNPISGHATLYWYQQILGQGPKLLIQFQNNGVVDDSQLPKDRFSAERLKGVDSTLKIQPAKLEDSAVYLCASSLSSGGDTEAFFGQGTRLTVV.

To note about this clonotype: Relative to the germline gene, one junction end is altered; a read error may explain this. This chain links TRBV29-1 with TRBJ2-3; weak D call: TRBD1 (6 bases). The CDR3 runs 13 residues. CDR1 is SQVTM and CDR2 is ANQGSEA in the germline V gene. CDR3 protein: CSVEVTRTDTQYF. The DNA of the CDR3 is TGCAGCGTCGAAGTTACGAGGACAGATACACAGTATTTT.

This clonotype was picked up many times. The V gene is TRBV7-9, the J gene TRBJ2-1; TRBD2 matches 13 bases. The CDR3 contains 17 residues. The V gene's germline CDR1 is SEHNR and CDR2 FQNEAQ (reference sequence). The junction had 6 bases not matched to a gene; V was cut back by 6 bases and J by 1 base. The CDR3 DNA reads TGTGCCAGCAGTTCGGGACTAGCGGGGAGGTCCTACAATGAGCAGTTCTTC. Its protein is CASSSGLAGRSYNEQFF.

As concerns this clonotype: The CDR3 carries no conserved terminal phenylalanine or tryptophan, so it likely arises from a read error. No DNA is shown, since the ends of the CDR3 on it are uncertain; the CDR3 is the one TCRdb lists. This sequence joins TRBV11-2 and TRBJ1-1; the table's D call TRBD1 went unverified against the DNA. Germline V gene sequence: CDR1 SGHAT, CDR2 FQNNGV. Inclusive of both ends, the CDR3 amounts to 14 amino acids. CDR3 loop: CASRPWTGNTETFY.